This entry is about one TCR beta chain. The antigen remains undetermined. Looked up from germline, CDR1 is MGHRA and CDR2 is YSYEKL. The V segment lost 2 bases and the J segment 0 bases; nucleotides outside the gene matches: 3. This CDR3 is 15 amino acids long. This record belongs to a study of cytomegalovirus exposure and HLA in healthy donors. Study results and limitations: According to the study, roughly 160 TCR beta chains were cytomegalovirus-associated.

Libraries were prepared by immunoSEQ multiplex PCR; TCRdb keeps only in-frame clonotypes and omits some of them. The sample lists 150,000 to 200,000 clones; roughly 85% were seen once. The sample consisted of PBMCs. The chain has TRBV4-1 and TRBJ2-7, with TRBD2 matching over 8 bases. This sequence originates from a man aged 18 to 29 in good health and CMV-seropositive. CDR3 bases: TGCGCCAGCAGCCAAACAGCGGGGGACTCCTACGAGCAGTACTTC. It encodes CASSQTAGDSYEQYF.